The following is a TCR beta chain sequence with its context. Its antigen is still unknown. CDR1 is MGHRA, CDR2 YSYEKL, per germline. CDR3 length equals 15 residues. Trimming left V 0 bases short and J 3 bases short, with 9 bases between. This table comes from immunoSEQ multiplex PCR, and its TCRdb copy is limited to in-frame clones, with some not included. The sample has about 1 million clones; about 77% are singletons. The sample belongs to a study of shared clonotypes between healthy human individuals. Study-level background: Each donor contributed plates that comprised three CD4 naive, three CD4 memory, two CD8 naive and one CD8 memory. The study's findings and limits: What limited the represented genetic and exposure-history diversity was the small number of donors. Sequencing depth was expected to affect clonotype sharing among donors. Rarefaction curves obtained for sorted subsets showed sequencing incomplete despite large depth.

J is TRBJ1-3 and V is TRBV4-1, with D hard to call. The source is a man aged 18 to 30 in good health. The sample was memory CD4+ T cells sorted from blood. Subset in this sample: CD45RA-negative fraction. The CDR3: CASSQEESRGNTIYF. CDR3 DNA sequence: TGCGCCAGCAGCCAAGAAGAAAGTCGTGGAAACACCATATATTTT.